The text below deals with one TCR beta chain. This sample was included in a study of blood T cell repertoires in COVID-19. The wider study: COVID-19 samples collected from the United States, Italy and Spain covered acute and convalescent phases. The analysed material was cDNA or gDNA that came from T cells, B-cell-depleted T cells, or PBMCs.

Cohort placement rested on clinical history that participants reported themselves. The CDR3 totals 13 residues. V was clipped by 5 bases and J by 1 base, with 6 bases between them. Germline V gives CDR1 SGHTA, CDR2 FQGTGA. Per the authors' pipeline: From reference gene primer amplification, estimates of nucleated cell counts were derived. Using immunoSEQ multiplex PCR, the repertoire was profiled, and TCRdb retains in-frame clones only, with some absent. That table is the source of V, J and clone size, and D and trimming were worked out from the DNA. The sample has about 440,000 clones, 70% to 90% seen once.

The specimen sequenced was PBMCs or T cells enriched from blood (not recorded which). This clonotype originated in a woman aged 18-29 years with acute COVID-19. The chain carries TRBV7-3 and TRBJ1-3; D uncertain. The CDR3 is CASSPTSGNTIYF. The CDR3 DNA is TGTGCCAGCAGCCCGACATCTGGAAACACCATATATTTT.